This entry lists 23 T cell receptor beta chains sequenced from one sample in a study of T cells in Graves' hyperthyroidism and ophthalmopathy. Amplification of TCR beta CDR3 regions used RNA as the template. Using the HTBI primer set, a first-round RT-PCR was run on the TCR CDR3. TCRdb re-analysed the multiplex PCR reads in MiXCR, keeping a single row per CDR3 protein. Of fewer than 450,000 distinct CDR3 sequences listed, about a sixth are singletons. The sample taken for sequencing was blood. All receptors derive from a woman aged 30 to 39 with Graves' hyperthyroidism that later progressed to Graves' ophthalmopathy.

Worth noting for this clonotype: A much larger clone sits a single nucleotide away, making a read error possible. The rearrangement links TRBV28 to TRBJ2-5; unclear D gene. CDR1 and CDR2 (germline): MDHEN, SYDVKM. The CDR3 sequence is 12 residues long. CDR3 nucleotides: TGTGCCGGCAGTTTCACAGAAGAGACCCAGTACTTC. Translating it yields CAGSFTEETQYF.

In this sample, this clonotype turned up a few times. The chain uses TRBV12-3 or TRBV12-4 and TRBJ1-5; 7 bases match TRBD1. The V and J ends lost 6 bases and 8 bases, in that order; junction bases with no gene match: 10. The CDR3 loop spans 14 amino acids. The CDR3 protein is CASSTRDREEPQHF. In nucleotides, the CDR3 is TGTGCCAGCAGCACCCGGGACAGAGAGGAGCCCCAGCATTTT.

CDR3 residues: CASSLNDGRGTEAFF. Written as DNA, the CDR3 is TGTGCCAGCAGTTTAAATGATGGCAGGGGTACTGAAGCTTTCTTT. The J gene is TRBJ1-1, the V gene TRBV28; weak D call: TRBD1 (6 bases). Trimming stripped 2 bases from V and 5 bases from J, with 15 bases between. This CDR3 has 15 amino acids. Germline V gives CDR1 MDHEN, CDR2 SYDVKM.

This clonotype was observed many times. The gene calls are TRBV28 and TRBJ2-5; D gene uncertain. This CDR3 contains 15 residues. With 5 bases removed from V and 2 bases from J, the gap between germline ends came to 15 bases. Germline CDR1 is MDHEN and CDR2 is SYDVKM. As DNA, the CDR3 is TGTGCCAGCAGTCCTCGAGGTTTGAGTCAAGAGACCCAGTACTTC. As protein: CASSPRGLSQETQYF.

This chain uses TRBV11-3 with TRBJ2-7; D remains ambiguous. This CDR3 is 16 amino acids long. CDR1 is SGHNT, CDR2 YENEEA, per germline. V lost 3 bases and J 0 bases, leaving 15 bases between the germline ends. CDR3 in amino acids: CASSFVRKTSSYEQYF. The CDR3, as DNA: TGTGCCAGCAGCTTCGTAAGGAAGACGAGCTCCTACGAGCAGTACTTC.

This clonotype has ten or more counts. The chain couples TRBV20-1 to TRBJ2-3; 7 bases align to TRBD2. This CDR3 has 17 residues. Germline V gene data show CDR1 as DFQATT and CDR2 as SNEGSKA (reference sequence). V shed 0 bases and J 0 bases; nucleotides not matched to a gene: 9. The CDR3 sequence is CSARDSGSSYSTDTQYF. In DNA form, the CDR3 reads TGCAGTGCTAGAGATAGCGGGTCTTCGTATAGCACAGATACGCAGTATTTT.

This clonotype was observed at least ten times. The chain uses TRBV9 and TRBJ1-6; TRBD1 is a possible D gene (6 bases). This CDR3 region has 16 residues. The germline V and J ends were trimmed by 0 bases and 7 bases, with 14 bases remaining between them. Germline V gene sequence: CDR1 SGDLS, CDR2 YYNGEE. In nucleotides, the CDR3 is TGTGCCAGCAGCGTAGGTCCGGGACAACCAAATTCACCCCTCCACTTT. Amino acid sequence: CASSVGPGQPNSPLHF.

This clonotype was recorded many times. The chain has TRBV11-2 and TRBJ2-4; TRBD1 agrees at 9 bases. Per germline, CDR1 SGHAT and CDR2 FQNNGV. The ends lost 5 bases at V and 1 base at J; junction bases unmatched: 12. This CDR3 is 18 amino acids long. The DNA for the CDR3 is TGTGCCAGCAGCACTAGAAAGGGGGACAGGGCGGCCAAAAACATTCAGTACTTC. Protein: CASSTRKGDRAAKNIQYF.

This clonotype was seen repeatedly, ten times or more. The chain joins TRBV2 to TRBJ2-5; a weak D match, TRBD1 (6 bases). The V gene lost 4 bases and the J gene lost 10 bases, with 19 bases spanning the gap. The CDR3 contains 14 residues. The germline V gene encodes CDR1 SNHLY and CDR2 FYNNEI. DNA of the CDR3: TGTGCCAGCAGTGCGAGAGACAGGTTTGGCGTCCAGTACTTC. This gives the protein CASSARDRFGVQYF.

This clonotype was recorded at least ten times. The V call is TRBV15, the J call TRBJ1-2; 7 bases line up with TRBD1. There are 15 residues in the CDR3. Germline-derived CDR1 and CDR2 are LNHNV and YYDKDF (reference sequence). The V and J ends lost 3 bases and 2 bases, in that order; junction bases with no gene match: 6. CDR3 in amino acids: CATSRGQYNNYGYTF. For the CDR3, the DNA is TGTGCCACCAGCAGGGGACAGTACAACAACTATGGCTACACCTTC.

The genes are TRBV12-3 or TRBV12-4 and TRBJ2-7; either TRBD1 or TRBD2 may fit D (5 bases each). V lost 3 bases and J lost 1, with 10 bases in between. The CDR3 consists of 14 residues. The CDR3 reads CASSFGDGSYEQYV. The CDR3 DNA sequence: TGTGCCAGCAGTTTTGGGGACGGTTCCTACGAGCAGTACGTC.

This clonotype was seen only a few times. A read error may account for a junction end that differs from germline. The chain links TRBV28 to TRBJ1-1; D is ambiguous. Looked up from germline, CDR1 is MDHEN and CDR2 is SYDVKM. The CDR3 length is 16 residues. This chain's CDR3 is CAGSFDLPLSNTEAFF. CDR3 bases: TGTGCCGGCAGTTTTGACCTGCCATTATCGAACACTGAAGCTTTCTTT.

This clonotype has a count of ten or more. The chain joins TRBV28 to TRBJ1-2; D is perhaps TRBD1 (5 bases). The V gene's germline CDR1 is MDHEN and CDR2 SYDVKM. Trimming cost V 5 bases and J 3 bases, with 16 bases left between them. This CDR3 spans 15 amino acids. The CDR3 nucleotides read TGTGCCAGCAGTGGGGACGAAGAGAGGGACTATGGCTACACCTTC. It translates to CASSGDEERDYGYTF.

This clonotype showed up just a few times. This chain links TRBV13 with TRBJ1-2, with 10 nucleotides matching TRBD1. V shed 5 bases and J 3 bases; nucleotides not matched to a gene: 6. CDR1 and CDR2 (germline): PRHDT, FYEKMQ (reference sequence). The CDR3 runs 15 residues. Written as DNA, the CDR3 is TGTGCCAGCAGCCCCGGGGACAGGGGCTACTATGGCTACACCTTC. Amino acids: CASSPGDRGYYGYTF.

This chain uses TRBV2 with TRBJ2-1, with TRBD2 identical over 8 bases. CDR3 length equals 15 residues. The V and J ends lost 3 bases and 7 bases, in that order; junction bases with no gene match: 8. Per the germline V gene, CDR1 is SNHLY and CDR2 is FYNNEI. Written as DNA, the CDR3 is TGTGCCAGCAGTGAGGAAGGGACTAGGCGAAATGAGCAGTTCTTC. Protein sequence: CASSEEGTRRNEQFF.

This clonotype was counted at least ten times. The V gene is TRBV6-5, the J gene TRBJ2-6; D unresolved. Germline assignment: CDR1 MNHEY and CDR2 SVGAGI. V lost 0 bases to trimming and J lost 0 bases, with 3 bases between them. This CDR3 region has 15 residues. The chain's CDR3 is CASSYSSSGANVLTF. The CDR3 nucleotides read TGTGCCAGCAGTTACTCAAGCTCTGGGGCCAACGTCCTGACTTTC.

This clonotype has only a few counts. J is TRBJ1-1 and V is TRBV9, with TRBD1 identical over 8 bases. In germline, CDR1 is SGDLS, CDR2 YYNGEE. CDR3 size: 12 residues. With V trimmed by 3 bases and J by 8 bases, 3 bases remained unmatched. The CDR3, as DNA: TGTGCCAGCAGCGGGGACAGGCGAGAAGCTTTCTTT. It is translated as CASSGDRREAFF.

This clonotype was observed many times. The V gene is TRBV28, the J gene TRBJ2-7; perhaps D is TRBD1 or TRBD2 (5 bases each). V shed 6 bases and J shed 0 bases, with 18 bases lying between them. This CDR3 region has 16 residues. Germline V lookup: CDR1 MDHEN, CDR2 SYDVKM. CDR3 loop: CASRLTRDGTSYEQYF. CDR3 coding DNA: TGTGCCAGCAGACTCACTCGGGACGGGACCTCCTACGAGCAGTACTTC.

This clonotype was seen many times. The rearrangement links TRBV10-3 to TRBJ2-7, with D hard to call. The CDR3 covers 12 residues. V dropped 8 bases and J dropped 0 bases, with 8 bases sitting between them. Germline V CDR1 and CDR2: ENHRY, SYGVKD. The CDR3 DNA reads TGTGCCATCGGGAAGGACTCCTACGAGCAGTACTTC. It translates to CAIGKDSYEQYF.

The sample holds many counts of this clonotype. This rearrangement joins TRBV7-9 to TRBJ2-1; perhaps D is TRBD1 or TRBD2 (5 bases each). CDR3 size: 14 residues. Germline values: CDR1 SEHNR, CDR2 FQNEAQ (reference sequence). The ends were cut back, 0 bases at V and 4 bases at J, with 7 bases in the middle. In DNA, the CDR3 is TGTGCCAGCAGCTTAGCGGGGGAATACAATGAGCAGTTCTTC. As protein: CASSLAGEYNEQFF.

This clonotype was recorded many times. In DNA, the CDR3 is TGTGCCACCAGCAGATCGGGACAGGGAAGGCAAGAGACCCAGTACTTC. Translating it yields CATSRSGQGRQETQYF. The chain employs TRBV15 and TRBJ2-5; 9 bases match TRBD1. The V gene end was trimmed by 2 bases and the J gene end by 2 bases; junction bases not matched to a gene: 6. The CDR3 is 16 amino acids. CDR1 LNHNV and CDR2 YYDKDF come from the germline V gene (reference sequence).

This clonotype was seen repeatedly, ten times or more. The V and J genes are TRBV30 and TRBJ2-3; TRBD2 aligns across 12 bases. The trim removed 7 bases at V and 4 bases at J, leaving 9 bases unmatched. The germline V gene has CDR1 GTSNPN and CDR2 SVGIG (reference sequence). This CDR3 comprises 15 residues. DNA for the CDR3: TGTGCCTCGACTAGCGGGAGTAATAGCGCAGATACGCAGTATTTT. Protein: CASTSGSNSADTQYF.

This clonotype was seen a handful of times. J is TRBJ2-4 and V is TRBV25-1; D gene ambiguous. V shed 3 bases and J shed 0 bases, with 18 bases lying between them. From germline, CDR1 is MGHDK and CDR2 SYGVNS. This CDR3 is built from 18 residues. DNA of the CDR3: TGTGCCAGCAGTGATTCTACCACGGACGTTATAGCCAAAAACATTCAGTACTTC. Translation: CASSDSTTDVIAKNIQYF.